This T cell receptor (beta chain) stems from a study of graft-versus-host responses after intestinal transplantation. Study overall: Anti-thymocyte globulin was used for induction in all recipients, who then took tacrolimus and steroids for approximately 3 years. Whole-study findings and limits: Recipient marrow harbored GvH clones, some of which surfaced first in ileum or blood.

Regarding this clone: The antigen remains unidentified.

Germline CDR1 is DFQATT and CDR2 is SNEGSKA (reference sequence). The CDR3 is 11 residues long. Unmatched junction bases numbered 1, after V lost 1 base and J lost 7 bases. TCRdb keeps only in-frame clones here, not all; method: immunoSEQ multiplex PCR. The sample lists 70,000 to 100,000 clones, around 90% occurring once. This specimen was unstimulated CD4+ T cells sorted from spleen or lymph node cells, taken before intestinal transplant. The rearrangement joins TRBV20-1 to TRBJ2-7; TRBD1 agrees at 7 bases. The origin of this receptor is a human donor who received an intestinal transplant. The CDR3, as DNA: TGCAGTGCTAGAGGGACAGGAGAGCAGTACTTC. It yields the protein CSARGTGEQYF.